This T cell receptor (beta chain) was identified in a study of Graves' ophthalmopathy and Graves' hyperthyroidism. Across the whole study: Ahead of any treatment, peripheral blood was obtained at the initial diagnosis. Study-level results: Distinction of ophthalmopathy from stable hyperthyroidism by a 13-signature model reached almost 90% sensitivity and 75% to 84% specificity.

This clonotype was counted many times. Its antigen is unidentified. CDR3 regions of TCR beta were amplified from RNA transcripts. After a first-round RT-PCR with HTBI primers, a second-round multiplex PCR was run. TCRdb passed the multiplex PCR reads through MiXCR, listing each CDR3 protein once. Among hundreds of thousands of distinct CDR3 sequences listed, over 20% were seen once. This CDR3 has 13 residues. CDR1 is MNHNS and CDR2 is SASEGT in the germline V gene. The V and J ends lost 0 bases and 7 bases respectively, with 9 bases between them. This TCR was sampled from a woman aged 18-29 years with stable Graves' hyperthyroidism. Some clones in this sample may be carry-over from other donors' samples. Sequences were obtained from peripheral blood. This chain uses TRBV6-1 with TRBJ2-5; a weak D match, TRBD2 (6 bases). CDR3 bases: TGTGCCAGCAGTGAAGCGGGGGGATGGACCCAGTACTTC. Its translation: CASSEAGGWTQYF.